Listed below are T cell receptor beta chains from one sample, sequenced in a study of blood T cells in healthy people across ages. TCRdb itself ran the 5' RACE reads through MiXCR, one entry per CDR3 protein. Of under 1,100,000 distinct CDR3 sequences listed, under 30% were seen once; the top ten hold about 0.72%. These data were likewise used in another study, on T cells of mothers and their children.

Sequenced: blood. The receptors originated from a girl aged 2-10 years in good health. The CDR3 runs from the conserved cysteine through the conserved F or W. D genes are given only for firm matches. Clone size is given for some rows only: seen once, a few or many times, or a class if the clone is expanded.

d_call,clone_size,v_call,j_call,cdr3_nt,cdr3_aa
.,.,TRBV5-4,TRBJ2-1,TGTGCCGGCAGCATACCAGTTAGGACGACGAGTATTGAGCAGTTCTTC,CAGSIPVRTTSIEQFF
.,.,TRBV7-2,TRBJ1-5,TGTGCCAGCAGCTCCAGGGTTAATCAGCCCCAGCATTTT,CASSSRVNQPQHF
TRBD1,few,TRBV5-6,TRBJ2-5,TGTGCCAGCAGCTTTTGGGACAGGGTACAAGAGACCCAGTACTTC,CASSFWDRVQETQYF
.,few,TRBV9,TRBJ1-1,TGTGCCAGCAGCGAGGGAAACATGAACACTGAAGCTTTCTTT,CASSEGNMNTEAFF
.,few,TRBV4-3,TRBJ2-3,TGCGCCAGCAGCCAGGGGACGGGGGATGGGACGCAGTATTTT,CASSQGTGDGTQYF
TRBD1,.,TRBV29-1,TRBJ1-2,TGCAGCGTTGAGGCTTGGGACAGGGACTATGGCTACACCTTC,CSVEAWDRDYGYTF
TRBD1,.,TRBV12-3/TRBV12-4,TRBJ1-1,TGTGCCAGCAGTTCACGTGAGGGGGCCGAACAAGCTTTCTTT,CASSSREGAEQAFF
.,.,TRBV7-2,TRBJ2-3,TGTGCCAGCAGCTTAGTACCTTTGGGCGATACGCAGTATTTT,CASSLVPLGDTQYF
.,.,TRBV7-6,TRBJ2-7,TGTGCCAGCAAGGGGGACGGCGAGCAGTACTTC,CASKGDGEQYF
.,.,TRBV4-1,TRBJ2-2,TGCGCCAGCAGCCAAGGGCTGGCCACCGGGGAGCTGTTTTTT,CASSQGLATGELFF
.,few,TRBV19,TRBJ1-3,TGTGCCAGCCATCGTCCAAGTTATACCAACACCATATATTTT,CASHRPSYTNTIYF
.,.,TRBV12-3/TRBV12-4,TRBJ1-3,TGTGCCAGCAGTTTGGGCATCACTGGAAACACCATATATTTT,CASSLGITGNTIYF
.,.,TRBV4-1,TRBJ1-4,TGCACCAGCAGCCCCCGGGGAAATGAAAAACTGTTTTTT,CTSSPRGNEKLFF
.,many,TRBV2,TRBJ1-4,TGTGCCAGCAGTACTTCAGGGGACACAACTAATGAAAAACTGTTTTTT,CASSTSGDTTNEKLFF
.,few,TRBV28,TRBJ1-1,TGTGCCAGCACCAACAGATACACTGAAGCTTTCTTT,CASTNRYTEAFF
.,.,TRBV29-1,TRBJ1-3,TGCAGCGTCCGGGACATTGGAAACACCATATATTTT,CSVRDIGNTIYF
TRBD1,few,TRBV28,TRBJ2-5,TGTGCCAGCAGTCACCGTGGACAGGACAATAACGTAGAGACCCAGTACTTC,CASSHRGQDNNVETQYF
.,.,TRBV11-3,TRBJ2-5,TGTGCCAGCAGCTTAGAGGACAGCGACAAATACAATGAGCAGCTCTTC,CASSLEDSDKYNEQLF
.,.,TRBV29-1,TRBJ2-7,TGCAGCGTCGCGGAAACAGAGGTGGGCGAGCAGTACTTC,CSVAETEVGEQYF
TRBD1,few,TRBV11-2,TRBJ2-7,TGTGCCAGCAGCTCAATACGGGGGACAGGGGGCCACGAGCAGTACTTC,CASSSIRGTGGHEQYF
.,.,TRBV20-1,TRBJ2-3,TGCAGTGCTGTAACTCCCCTCACAGATACGCAGTATTTT,CSAVTPLTDTQYF
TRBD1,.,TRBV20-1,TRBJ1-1,TGCAGTGCTAGAGATCTTGACAGGGGGAACACTGAAGCTTTCTTT,CSARDLDRGNTEAFF
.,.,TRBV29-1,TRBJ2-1,TGCGCTGGAAGGGGGGGGGCCCATGAGCAGTTCTTC,CAGRGGAHEQFF
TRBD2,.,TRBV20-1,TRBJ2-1,TGCAGTGCTAGAGCCGGGACTAGCGGCTACAATGAGCAGTTCTTC,CSARAGTSGYNEQFF
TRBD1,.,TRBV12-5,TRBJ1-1,TGTGCTAGTGCCCAACAGGGGGCCTTCACTGAAGCTTTCTTT,CASAQQGAFTEAFF
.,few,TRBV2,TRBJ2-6,TGTGCCAGCAGTGAAGCGCCCCCCTCTGGGGCCAACGTCCTGACTTTC,CASSEAPPSGANVLTF
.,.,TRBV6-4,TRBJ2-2,TGTGCCAGCGGACAACCGAACACCGGGGAGCTGTTTTTT,CASGQPNTGELFF
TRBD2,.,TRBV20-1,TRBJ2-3,TGCAGTGCCTTTGAGCGGGGAAGCACAGATACGCAGTATTTT,CSAFERGSTDTQYF
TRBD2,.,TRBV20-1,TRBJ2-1,TGCAGTGCTAGCGGACTAGCGGTCCCATACAATGAGCAGTTCTTC,CSASGLAVPYNEQFF
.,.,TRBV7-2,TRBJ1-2,TGTGCCAGCAGCTTGGAACCCAGCTATGGCTACACCTTC,CASSLEPSYGYTF
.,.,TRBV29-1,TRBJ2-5,TGCAGCGTTGAGGTGGCAGGCGGAAGAGGGGAGACCCAGTACTTC,CSVEVAGGRGETQYF
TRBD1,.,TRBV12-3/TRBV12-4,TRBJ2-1,TGTGCCAGCAGTTTAAACAGGGGGCCCGACAATGAGCAGTTCTTC,CASSLNRGPDNEQFF
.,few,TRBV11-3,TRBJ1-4,TGTGCCAGCAGCTTAGTAGCGGGGGATCCTAATGAAAAACTGTTTTTT,CASSLVAGDPNEKLFF
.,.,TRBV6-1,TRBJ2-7,TGTGCCAGCAGTTCAGCCCCCGGCGAGCAGTACTTC,CASSSAPGEQYF
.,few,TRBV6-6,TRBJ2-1,TGTGCCAGCAGCGGTTGGGAGGACAACAATGAGCAGTTCTTC,CASSGWEDNNEQFF
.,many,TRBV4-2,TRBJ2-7,TGTGCCAGCAGCCAACTAAGCGGTAGGTACGAGCAGTACTTC,CASSQLSGRYEQYF
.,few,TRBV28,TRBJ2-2,TGTGCCAGCAGAACCCCGGACCGGGGGGCCGTTGGGGAGCTGTTTTTT,CASRTPDRGAVGELFF
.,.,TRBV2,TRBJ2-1,TGTGCCAGCAGTGGCGGGCGCAGCTCCTACAATGAGCAGTTCTTC,CASSGGRSSYNEQFF
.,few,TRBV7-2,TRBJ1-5,TGTGCCAGCAGCTCATCCCGACAAGGCCCCCAGCATTTT,CASSSSRQGPQHF
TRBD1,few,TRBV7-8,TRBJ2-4,TGTGCCAGCAGCCCATTCCGGGTGGGGACAGGGGCCAAAAACATTCAGTACTTC,CASSPFRVGTGAKNIQYF
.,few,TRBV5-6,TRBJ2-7,TGTGCCAGCAGCCTAGGGGCCATACCTCTCTACGAGCAGTACTTC,CASSLGAIPLYEQYF
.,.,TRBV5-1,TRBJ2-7,TGCGCCAGCAGCTTGGAAGGAGGGCCTGACGAGCAGTACTTC,CASSLEGGPDEQYF
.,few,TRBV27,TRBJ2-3,TGTGCCAGCAGCCTGCTGGAGGGGGGGCGAGATACGCAGTATTTT,CASSLLEGGRDTQYF
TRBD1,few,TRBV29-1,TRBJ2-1,TGCAGCGCGGACAGGGACACTGAGCAGTTCTTC,CSADRDTEQFF